This TCR beta chain appears in the sequencing data of a study of T cells in Graves' hyperthyroidism and ophthalmopathy. CDR3 length equals 16 residues. Germline CDR1 reads LNHDA; CDR2 reads SQIVND (reference sequence). The junction had 14 bases not matched to a gene; V was cut back by 3 bases and J by 9 bases. Template material for amplifying TCR beta CDR3 regions consisted of RNA transcripts. The HTBI primer set served for first-round RT-PCR of the TCR CDR3. TCRdb passed the multiplex PCR reads through MiXCR, listing each CDR3 protein once. The table shows fewer than 900,000 distinct CDR3 sequences, with around 20% occurring only once.

The TCR was taken from a woman aged 45 to 65 with Graves' hyperthyroidism that later progressed to Graves' ophthalmopathy. Sequencing was done on a sample of blood. The genes are TRBV19 and TRBJ2-1, with 7 bases matching TRBD2. The CDR3 DNA reads TGTGCCAGTAGTATCTTGGGGGGGGGGGGGTCAGGTGAGCAGTTCTTC. Its protein product is CASSILGGGGSGEQFF.